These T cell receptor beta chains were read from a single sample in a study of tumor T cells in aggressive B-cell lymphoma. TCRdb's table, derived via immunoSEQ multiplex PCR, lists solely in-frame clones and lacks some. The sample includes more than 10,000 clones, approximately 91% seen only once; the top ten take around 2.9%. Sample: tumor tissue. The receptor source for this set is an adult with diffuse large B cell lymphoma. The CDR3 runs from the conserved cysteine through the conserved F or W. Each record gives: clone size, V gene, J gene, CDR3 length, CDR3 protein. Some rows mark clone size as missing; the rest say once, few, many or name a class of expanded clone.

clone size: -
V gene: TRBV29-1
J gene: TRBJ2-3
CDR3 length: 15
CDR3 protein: CSVVFMDRGTDTQYF

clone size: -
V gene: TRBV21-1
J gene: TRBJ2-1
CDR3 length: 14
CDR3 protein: CASRETGGNNEQFF

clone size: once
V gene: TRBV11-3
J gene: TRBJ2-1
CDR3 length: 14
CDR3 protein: CASSLVAGYNEQFF

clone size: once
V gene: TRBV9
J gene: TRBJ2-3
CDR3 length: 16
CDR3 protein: CASSPWTSGSTDTQYF

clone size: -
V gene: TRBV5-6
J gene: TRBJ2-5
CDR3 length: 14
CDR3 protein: CASSLGTVQETQYF

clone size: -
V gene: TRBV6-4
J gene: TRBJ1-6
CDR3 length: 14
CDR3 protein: CASSRGQGNSPLHF

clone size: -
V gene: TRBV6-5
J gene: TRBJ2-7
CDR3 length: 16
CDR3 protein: CASSLAQSSGRLEQYF

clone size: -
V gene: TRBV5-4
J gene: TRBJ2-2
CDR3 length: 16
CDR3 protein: CASSKWDYSNTGELFF

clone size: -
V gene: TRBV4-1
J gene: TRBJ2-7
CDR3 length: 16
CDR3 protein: CASSQAAGGPPYEQYF

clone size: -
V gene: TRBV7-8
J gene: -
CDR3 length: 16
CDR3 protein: CASSLGPQLSSYEQYF

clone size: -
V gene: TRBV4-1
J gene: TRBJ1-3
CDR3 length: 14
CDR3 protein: CASSQGGRGNTIYF